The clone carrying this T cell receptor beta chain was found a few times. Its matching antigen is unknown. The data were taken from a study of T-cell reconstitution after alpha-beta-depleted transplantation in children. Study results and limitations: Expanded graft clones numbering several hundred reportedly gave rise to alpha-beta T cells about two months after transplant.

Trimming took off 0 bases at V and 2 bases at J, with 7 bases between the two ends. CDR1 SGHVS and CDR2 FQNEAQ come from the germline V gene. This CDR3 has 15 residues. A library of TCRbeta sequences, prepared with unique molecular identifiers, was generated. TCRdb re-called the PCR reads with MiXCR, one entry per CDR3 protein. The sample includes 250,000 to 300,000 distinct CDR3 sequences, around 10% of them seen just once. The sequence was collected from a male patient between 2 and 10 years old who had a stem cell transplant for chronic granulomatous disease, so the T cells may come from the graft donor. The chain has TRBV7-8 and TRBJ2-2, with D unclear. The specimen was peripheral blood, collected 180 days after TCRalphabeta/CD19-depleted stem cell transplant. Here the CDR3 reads CASSLAAANTGELFF. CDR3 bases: TGTGCCAGCAGCTTAGCGGCAGCCAACACCGGGGAGCTGTTTTTT.